This T cell receptor (beta chain) was identified during a study of blood T cell repertoires in COVID-19. Study at large: Researchers got acute and convalescent COVID-19 samples from the United States, Italy and Spain. Sources were T cells, B-cell-depleted T cells, or PBMCs; the material itself was cDNA or gDNA.

The germline V gene encodes CDR1 SGHNT and CDR2 YENEEA. V was pared by 4 bases and J by 1 base, with 12 bases of the junction left unmatched. The CDR3 contains 17 residues. Original methodology: Reference gene primer amplification gave nucleated cell count estimates. The data were produced by immunoSEQ multiplex PCR, yet TCRdb's version contains in-frame clones alone and is incomplete. V and J calls and clone size are copied from that table; D and trimming were computed from the DNA. The sample contains just over 95,000 clones, about 80% of which appear only once. The TCR comes from a man aged 60-69 years with acute or convalescent COVID-19. The V gene is TRBV11-3, the J gene TRBJ1-2, with 7 bases lining up with TRBD1. Input material: peripheral blood. The chain's CDR3 is CASSSDWGDSFNYGYTF. As DNA, the CDR3 is TGTGCCAGCAGCTCCGACTGGGGGGACAGCTTTAACTATGGCTACACCTTC.